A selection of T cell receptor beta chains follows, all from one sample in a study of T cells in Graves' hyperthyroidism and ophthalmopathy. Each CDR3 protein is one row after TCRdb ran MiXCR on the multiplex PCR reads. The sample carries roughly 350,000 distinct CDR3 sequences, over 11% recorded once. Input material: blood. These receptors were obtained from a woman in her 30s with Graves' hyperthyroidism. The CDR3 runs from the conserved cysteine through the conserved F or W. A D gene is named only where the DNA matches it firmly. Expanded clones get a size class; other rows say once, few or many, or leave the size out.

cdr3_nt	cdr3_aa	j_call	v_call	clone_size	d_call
TGTGCCAGCTCTCCCGTTAAGGGCCTCCTCACCTACAATGAGCAGTTCTTC	CASSPVKGLLTYNEQFF	TRBJ2-1	TRBV18	few	-
TGTGCCAGCAGCCAAAATCTGGCACCAGAGCAGTTCTTC	CASSQNLAPEQFF	TRBJ2-1	TRBV14	-	-
TGTGCCAGCAGTTTATCCTCTGGAGACTACGAGCAGTACTTC	CASSLSSGDYEQYF	TRBJ2-7	TRBV12-3/TRBV12-4	many	-
TGCGCCAGCAGCCCACGAGCCGGACAGGCCGGGGAGCTGTTTTTT	CASSPRAGQAGELFF	TRBJ2-2	TRBV4-1	-	TRBD1
TGTGCCAGCAGCCCATTAAAAAGGCCCTACGAGCAGTACTTC	CASSPLKRPYEQYF	TRBJ2-7	TRBV28	many	-
TGTGCCAGCAGTTACTCGGCTGACCTGACCCCACGGGCGCGAGATACGCAGTATTTT	CASSYSADLTPRARDTQYF	TRBJ2-3	TRBV6-2/TRBV6-3	many	-
TGTGCCAGCAGCTTAGGGGGTATGGTAAACACCATATATTTT	CASSLGGMVNTIYF	TRBJ1-3	TRBV7-2	-	-
TGTGCCAGCCAATGGGGGACTGAAGCTTTCTTT	CASQWGTEAFF	TRBJ1-1	TRBV7-9	many	-
TGTGCCAGCAGTTTCGGAGACAGGGACGGCTACACCTTC	CASSFGDRDGYTF	TRBJ1-2	TRBV28	many	TRBD1
TGCAGCGTTTCAAAATATGCTGGGACAGGCGCTCCCAGTGCGCAGTATTTT	CSVSKYAGTGAPSAQYF	TRBJ2-3	TRBV29-1	many	TRBD1
TGTGCCTGGGCTAAGGGGGGAAGCTCCTACGAGCAGTACTTC	CAWAKGGSSYEQYF	TRBJ2-7	TRBV30	-	-
TGCGCCAGCAGCGCCCCCGACGGACTCTCCTACAATGAGCAGTTCTTC	CASSAPDGLSYNEQFF	TRBJ2-1	TRBV4-1	-	-
TGTGCCAGCAGAGAAAGCCCAGCCTCAGTTTCGGAACTGTTTTTT	CASRESPASVSELFF	TRBJ1-4	TRBV6-1	few	-
TGTGCCACCAGCAGAGATAGAGGGGGTGAGCAGTTCTTC	CATSRDRGGEQFF	TRBJ2-1	TRBV15	many	-
TGTGCCAGTAGTATAGACATCGGCCCCCAGAGAAAGCCCCAGCATTTT	CASSIDIGPQRKPQHF	TRBJ1-5	TRBV19	few	-
TGTGCCAGCTCGCCCCAACCGAGTCAACATGGACCCCTCCACTTT	CASSPQPSQHGPLHF	TRBJ1-6	TRBV18	-	-
TGTGCCAGCGGCGACAGTAATCGGGACAATGAGCAGTTCTTC	CASGDSNRDNEQFF	TRBJ2-1	TRBV4-2	many	-
TGCGCCAGCGTACGAATAGCGGGTACGGTTTATGAGCAGTTCTTC	CASVRIAGTVYEQFF	TRBJ2-1	TRBV10-1	-	TRBD2
TGTGCCAGCAGCCAAATAAGGACAGGGGGCTTATACGAGCAGTACTTC	CASSQIRTGGLYEQYF	TRBJ2-7	TRBV5-5	-	TRBD1
TGTGCCACCAGCAGAGATCAGGGAGGTCCGGGGGGAAACACCATATATTTT	CATSRDQGGPGGNTIYF	TRBJ1-3	TRBV15	few	-
TGTGCCAGCAGTCCTAGCGGGAGGTTCGTATATGAGCAGTTCTTC	CASSPSGRFVYEQFF	TRBJ2-1	TRBV6-2/TRBV6-3	few	TRBD2
TGTGCCAGCAGTATCCGACTAGCGGGAGGGCCCCACAATGAGCAGTTCTTC	CASSIRLAGGPHNEQFF	TRBJ2-1	TRBV2	many	TRBD2
TGTGCCAGCAGCCTACCTGGCTGGGGACATCGAAACACTGAAGCTTTCTTT	CASSLPGWGHRNTEAFF	TRBJ1-1	TRBV7-9	many	-
TGCAGTGCTAAGGGGAGACAGGGCCTAGGCGAGCAGTACTTC	CSAKGRQGLGEQYF	TRBJ2-7	TRBV20-1	many	TRBD1
TGCAGCGGTCGTAAGGCCGGGGAGCTGTTTTTT	CSGRKAGELFF	TRBJ2-2	TRBV29-1	-	-
TGTGCCAGCAGCAGACTAGCGGGTGACAATGAGCAGTTCTTC	CASSRLAGDNEQFF	TRBJ2-1	TRBV12-3/TRBV12-4	many	TRBD2
TGTGCCTACCTAAAGGGTGGCTACACCTTC	CAYLKGGYTF	TRBJ1-2	TRBV30	few	-
TGTGCCAGCAGCTTCTCCCCTCCCGGGGCAGCGGTGAACACCGGGGAGCTGTTTTTT	CASSFSPPGAAVNTGELFF	TRBJ2-2	TRBV7-8	many	-
TGTGCCAGCAGTCCTGCCCCGCGGGGGGCACCCGGGGAGCTGTTTTTT	CASSPAPRGAPGELFF	TRBJ2-2	TRBV12-3/TRBV12-4	once	TRBD2
TGTGCCAGCAGCGAGCACGGAGCGGGCGAAAACACCGGGGAGCTGTTTTTT	CASSEHGAGENTGELFF	TRBJ2-2	TRBV2	many	-
TGTGCCAGTAGTATCGGTCAGTACACAGATACGCAGTATTTT	CASSIGQYTDTQYF	TRBJ2-3	TRBV19	-	-
TGTGCCAGCAGCCAGTTCATGGGGGAAGTCTCCTACAATGAGCAGTTCTTC	CASSQFMGEVSYNEQFF	TRBJ2-1	TRBV5-5	many	-
TGTGCCAGCAGCGCTCCCTCCGGATCGGGACAGGGCCGAGAGACCCAGTACTTC	CASSAPSGSGQGRETQYF	TRBJ2-5	TRBV9	-	TRBD1
TGTGCCAGCAGCTTAGTTTCGTTAGGGGCAACAGATACGCAGTATTTT	CASSLVSLGATDTQYF	TRBJ2-3	TRBV11-2	many	-
TGTGCCAGCAGCTGGAGGGGGGCCGGTGAAAAACTGTTTTTT	CASSWRGAGEKLFF	TRBJ1-4	TRBV5-6	few	-
TGTGCCAGTAGTATCTTACCGGGACAGAGCTCCTACGAGCAGTACTTC	CASSILPGQSSYEQYF	TRBJ2-7	TRBV19	-	TRBD1
TGTGCCAGCAGTGGCAGAGAGCAGCAGTACTTC	CASSGREQQYF	TRBJ2-7	TRBV6-2/TRBV6-3	-	-
TGTGCCAGCAGCTTGGTGGCGACTAGCGGGAGAGTCTATGAGCAGTTCTTC	CASSLVATSGRVYEQFF	TRBJ2-1	TRBV5-8	-	TRBD2
TGCAGTCCCAAATCGACAGGGAGGGAGACCCAGTACTTC	CSPKSTGRETQYF	TRBJ2-5	TRBV20-1	many	-
TGTGCCAGCAGCTTAGGGCTAGACGCTAGCACAGATACGCAGTATTTT	CASSLGLDASTDTQYF	TRBJ2-3	TRBV7-2	few	-
TGTGCCAGCAGTCCCTGGACGGATACGTTAATTCACCCCCTCCACTTT	CASSPWTDTLIHPLHF	TRBJ1-6	TRBV2	many	-
TGTGCCAGCAGTTACGGGGGACTAGCGGGAGGCCACTACAATGAGCAGTTCTTC	CASSYGGLAGGHYNEQFF	TRBJ2-1	TRBV6-6	few	TRBD2
TGTGCCAGCAGCTCAATCGGTCCAGTGCCAAATGAAAAACTGTTTTTT	CASSSIGPVPNEKLFF	TRBJ1-4	TRBV11-2	many	-
TGCAGTGATCTAGCGGGAGAGGGCACAGATACGCAGTATTTT	CSDLAGEGTDTQYF	TRBJ2-3	TRBV20-1	many	TRBD2